This record covers a single TCR beta chain. The data stem from a study of blood T cell repertoires in COVID-19. Overall study: Acute and convalescent COVID-19 specimens originated in the United States, Italy and Spain. The cDNA or gDNA used as material had been derived from T cells, B-cell-depleted T cells, or PBMCs.

Trimming removed 0 bases at V and 1 base at J, with 9 bases between. From germline, CDR1 is LGHNA and CDR2 YSLEER. The CDR3 spans 15 residues. Only in-frame clones appear in the TCRdb table, and some are missing; sequencing was by immunoSEQ multiplex PCR. Of around 340,000 clones listed, around 85% are singletons. Participants' reported clinical history set cohort assignment. This clonotype was sampled from a woman between 40 and 55 years old with acute COVID-19. The chain recombines TRBV4-3 with TRBJ1-2; weak D call: TRBD1 (5 bases). The sample was PBMCs or T cells enriched from blood (not recorded which). The CDR3 bases are TGCGCCAGCAGCCAAGAAAGACAGAGTAACTATGGCTACACCTTC. Protein sequence: CASSQERQSNYGYTF.